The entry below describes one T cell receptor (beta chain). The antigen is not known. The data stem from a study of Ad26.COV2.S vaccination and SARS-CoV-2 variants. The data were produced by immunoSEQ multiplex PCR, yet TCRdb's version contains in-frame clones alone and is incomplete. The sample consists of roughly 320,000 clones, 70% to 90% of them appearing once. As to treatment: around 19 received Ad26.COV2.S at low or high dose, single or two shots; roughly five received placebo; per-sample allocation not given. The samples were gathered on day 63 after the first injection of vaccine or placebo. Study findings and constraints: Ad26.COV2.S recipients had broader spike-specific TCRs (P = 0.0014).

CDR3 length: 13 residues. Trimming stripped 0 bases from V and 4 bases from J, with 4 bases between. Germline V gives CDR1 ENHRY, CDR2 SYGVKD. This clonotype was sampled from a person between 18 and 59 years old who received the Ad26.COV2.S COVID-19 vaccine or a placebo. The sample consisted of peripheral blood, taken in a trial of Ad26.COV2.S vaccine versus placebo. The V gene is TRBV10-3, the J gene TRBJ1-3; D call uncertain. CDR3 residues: CAISESLGNTIYF. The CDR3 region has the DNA TGTGCCATCAGTGAGTCCCTGGGAAACACCATATATTTT.